This TCR beta chain was sequenced for a study of T-cell memory formation after mild COVID-19. Overall study: Largely donor-specific TCR clusters were found.

Trimming cost V 3 bases and J 6 bases; bases outside gene matches: 3. In germline, CDR1 is MDHEN, CDR2 SYDVKM. The CDR3 sequence is 15 residues long. Only a few counts were recorded for this clonotype. The antigen is not known. From 5'RACE with constant-segment primers came TCR alpha and TCR beta cDNA libraries that carried sample barcodes and UMIs. TCRdb independently ran MiXCR on the 5' RACE reads; one entry per CDR3 protein. The repertoire holds fewer than 700,000 distinct CDR3 sequences, with roughly a fifth as singletons. Study-wide results and limits: CD8+ contracting clones occupied EMRA, while CD4+ ones occupied mainly CM and EM.

The receptor's source is an adult woman who had mild COVID-19 (a few samples of this study predate the infection). Cell type and time point are not known. The chain uses TRBV28 and TRBJ2-3; 13 bases fit TRBD2. Sequenced input: PBMCs or a T cell subset sorted from them (not recorded which). CDR3 amino acids: CASSFTSGGADTQYF. CDR3 coding DNA: TGTGCCAGCAGTTTTACTAGCGGGGGGGCGGATACGCAGTATTTT.